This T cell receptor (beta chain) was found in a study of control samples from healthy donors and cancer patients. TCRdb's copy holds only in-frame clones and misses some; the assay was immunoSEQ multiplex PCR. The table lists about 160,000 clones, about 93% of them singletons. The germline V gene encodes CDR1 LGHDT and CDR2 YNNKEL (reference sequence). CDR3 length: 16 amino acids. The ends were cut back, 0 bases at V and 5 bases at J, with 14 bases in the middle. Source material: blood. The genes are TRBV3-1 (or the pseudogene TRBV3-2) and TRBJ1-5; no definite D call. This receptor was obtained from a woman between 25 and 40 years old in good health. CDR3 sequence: CASSQEGLGSDQPQHF. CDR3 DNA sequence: TGTGCCAGCAGCCAAGAAGGTTTGGGGTCGGATCAGCCCCAGCATTTT.